One and the same sample provided the 10 T cell receptor beta chains below, sequenced in a study of CD8+ T cells in alopecia areata. RNA extraction and reverse transcription yielded cDNA as sequencing template. Only in-frame clones appear in the TCRdb table, and some are missing; sequencing was by immunoSEQ multiplex PCR. This sample has 120,000 to 150,000 clones, with more than 85% found just once. Treatment: oral pan-JAK inhibitor, 5-10 mg twice daily. Specimen: CD8+ T cells sorted from blood, collected at week 4, from a patient treated with tofacitinib. All receptors come from a human donor with alopecia areata.

V gene TRBV7-8 combines with J gene TRBJ2-7; D call uncertain. The germline CDR1 and CDR2 sequences are SGHVS and FQNEAQ. Deletions cut 5 bases from V and 1 base from J, with 9 bases between. The CDR3 has 13 residues. CDR3 nucleotides: TGTGCCAGCAGCATGGGCAGTTCCTACGAGCAGTACTTC. Residues: CASSMGSSYEQYF.

This clone was counted only a few times. The chain links TRBV4-1 to TRBJ2-2; tentatively, D is TRBD2 (6 bases). From germline, CDR1 is MGHRA and CDR2 YSYEKL. V was cut by 4 bases and J by 6 bases, with 12 bases left in between. The CDR3 consists of 14 residues. CDR3 sequence reads: CASSPRLVAGELFF. In DNA, the CDR3 is TGCGCCAGCAGCCCTCGACTAGTTGCCGGGGAGCTGTTTTTT.

In its sample, this clone was seen a few times. V usage is TRBV11-2 and J usage is TRBJ2-7; TRBD1 is a possible D gene (6 bases). CDR1 is SGHAT, CDR2 FQNNGV, per germline. The CDR3 is 15 amino acids. V was shortened by 5 bases and J by 2 bases, with 16 bases between the two germline ends. The CDR3 loop is CASSTGLRDTYEQYF. The CDR3 DNA sequence: TGTGCCAGCAGCACGGGCCTCCGGGACACCTACGAGCAGTACTTC. Together with reference TRBV11-2 and TRBJ2-7, the CDR3 gives the full variable domain: EAGVAQSPRYKIIEKRQSVAFWCNPISGHATLYWYQQILGQGPKLLIQFQNNGVVDDSQLPKDRFSAERLKGVDSTLKIQPAKLEDSAVYLCASSTGLRDTYEQYFGPGTRLTVT.

This chain uses TRBV30 with TRBJ2-7; D perhaps matches TRBD1 (6 bases). Trimming removed 0 bases from V and 3 bases from J, with 12 bases in between. The CDR3 consists of 14 residues. CDR1 and CDR2 from the germline V gene are GTSNPN and SVGIG (reference sequence). The CDR3 DNA reads TGTGCCTGGAGTGTCTCAGGGGATCTCTACGAGCAGTACTTC. This sequence encodes CAWSVSGDLYEQYF. The variable domain in full, completed from reference TRBV30 and TRBJ2-7, reads SQTIHQWPATLVQPVGSPLSLECTVEGTSNPNLYWYRQAAGRGLQLLFYSVGIGQISSEVPQNLSASRPQDRQFILSSKKLLLSDSGFYLCAWSVSGDLYEQYFGPGTRLTVT.

The rearrangement uses TRBV27 and TRBJ1-1; D remains unclear. The length of the CDR3 is 14 residues. Germline loops: CDR1 MNHEY, CDR2 SMNVEV (reference sequence). V was cut by 2 bases and J by 2 bases, with 9 bases left in between. The CDR3 here is CASSLVFTNTEAFF. Written as DNA, the CDR3 is TGTGCCAGCAGTTTAGTCTTTACCAACACTGAAGCTTTCTTT.

The CDR3 loop reads CASSEDTGTGVTPYEQYF. CDR3 coding DNA: TGTGCCAGCAGTGAAGACACCGGGACAGGGGTTACCCCCTACGAGCAGTACTTC. The V and J genes are TRBV2 and TRBJ2-7; 10 nucleotides align to TRBD1. CDR1 and CDR2 from the germline V gene are SNHLY and FYNNEI. The CDR3 totals 18 residues. The trim removed 1 base at V and 2 bases at J, leaving 11 bases unmatched.

The chain is built from TRBV29-1 and TRBJ2-3; 10 nucleotides align to TRBD1. V lost 6 bases, J lost 2 bases, and 14 bases stayed unmatched. This CDR3 comprises 17 residues. From germline, CDR1 is SQVTM and CDR2 ANQGSEA. Here the CDR3 reads CSVAVSGTGAPTDTQYF. The DNA for the CDR3 is TGCAGCGTGGCTGTATCGGGGACAGGGGCTCCCACAGATACGCAGTATTTT.

The V and J genes are TRBV4-1 and TRBJ2-7; D possibly corresponds to TRBD1 (5 bases). The length of the CDR3 is 14 residues. Germline V lookup: CDR1 MGHRA, CDR2 YSYEKL. V lost 4 bases, J lost 2 bases, and 12 bases lay in between. CDR3 nucleotides: TGCGCCAGCAGCCCCAAGCAGGGTACCTACGAGCAGTACTTC. This gives the protein CASSPKQGTYEQYF.

This chain joins TRBV6-5 and TRBJ2-5, with D perhaps matching TRBD1 (6 bases). The V and J ends lost 9 bases and 5 bases respectively, with 13 bases between them. In germline, CDR1 is MNHEY, CDR2 SVGAGI. This CDR3 spans 12 amino acids. CDR3 nucleotides: TGTGCCAGTTACAGGGCGCCCGAGACCCAGTACTTC. Residues: CASYRAPETQYF.

The CDR3 loop reads CASSPTGLAIYNEQFF. CDR3 DNA: TGTGCCAGCTCACCAACGGGGCTAGCGATTTACAATGAGCAGTTCTTC. V is TRBV18 and J is TRBJ2-1, with a weak D call TRBD2 (6 bases). Germline V gene sequence: CDR1 KGHSH, CDR2 LQKENI. This CDR3 has 16 amino acids. Trimming cost V 2 bases and J 4 bases, with 15 bases left between them.